The sample holds one count of the clone carrying this TCR beta chain. This specimen comes from a study of T cell changes during pregnancy in multiple sclerosis. The repertoire was sequenced with immunoSEQ multiplex PCR; TCRdb's copy has only in-frame clones and lacks some. The sample lists over 60,000 clones, 90% to 95% occurring once. The CDR3 length is 15 residues. Between the trimmed V and J ends, which lost 1 base and 9 bases, there was a span of 14 bases. Germline CDR1 and CDR2: SGHNT and YYREEE (reference sequence). Specimen: peripheral blood, collected in the third trimester of pregnancy. This sequence was found in a female donor in good health, enrolled as a control in a pregnancy study. This rearrangement joins TRBV5-4 to TRBJ1-6; a possible D gene is TRBD1 (5 bases). This CDR3 is CASSLQQGFGSPLHF. In DNA, the CDR3 is TGTGCCAGCAGCTTGCAGCAGGGATTTGGTTCACCCCTCCACTTT.